These 26 T cell receptor beta chains were sequenced from one sample in a study of tissue T cells after allogeneic stem cell transplantation. Assay: immunoSEQ multiplex PCR; the TCRdb copy retains only in-frame clones and omits some. The data contain 35,000 to 50,000 clones, 92% of them seen just once; the ten biggest clones take up about 4%. The sample consisted of blood, taken before transplantation. These receptors were collected from a woman aged 35 to 75 who later had graft-versus-host disease after an allogeneic stem cell transplant.

The chain couples TRBV29-1 to TRBJ2-7; D may be TRBD2 (6 bases). Deletions cut 6 bases from V and 0 bases from J, with 15 bases between. Germline CDR1 is SQVTM and CDR2 is ANQGSEA. The CDR3 spans 14 residues. The CDR3, as DNA: TGCAGCGTGCGATCGGGACTGAGCTCCTACGAGCAGTACTTC. Amino acid sequence: CSVRSGLSSYEQYF.

CDR3: CASSPLATTGYEQYF. The CDR3 DNA is TGTGCCAGCAGCCCCCTAGCCACTACGGGCTACGAGCAGTACTTC. The V gene is TRBV7-2, the J gene TRBJ2-7; a possible D gene is TRBD2 (5 bases). The V end lost 5 bases, the J end lost 3 bases, and 17 bases lay between the germline ends. Germline CDR1 is SGHTA and CDR2 is FQGNSA. This CDR3 region has 15 residues.

The rearrangement links TRBV6-1 to TRBJ2-3; D may be TRBD2 (5 bases). Germline CDR1 is MNHNS and CDR2 is SASEGT. There are 14 residues in the CDR3. The V end was cut by 0 bases, the J end by 1 base, with 5 bases between. CDR3 sequence: CASSEARGTDTQYF. CDR3 in DNA: TGTGCCAGCAGTGAAGCGAGGGGCACAGATACGCAGTATTTT.

This clone appeared once. This sequence joins TRBV15 and TRBJ2-1, with TRBD2 matching 8 bases. V lost 4 bases and J lost 2; bases outside the gene matches: 10. Germline V gene lookup returns CDR1 LNHNV and CDR2 YYDKDF (reference sequence). The CDR3 contains 17 residues. The CDR3 region has the DNA TGTGCCACCAGCACCTTCGGGAGGGAGTCCGCCTACAATGAGCAGTTCTTC. Its translation is CATSTFGRESAYNEQFF.

V gene TRBV29-1 combines with J gene TRBJ2-3; TRBD2 matches 12 bases. V dropped 1 base and J dropped 5; count of bases not matched to a gene: 4. The germline gives CDR1 SQVTM, CDR2 ANQGSEA. CDR3 length: 15 amino acids. CDR3 protein: CSVEGTSGDLDTQYF. The CDR3, as DNA: TGCAGCGTTGAAGGGACTAGCGGGGATTTAGATACGCAGTATTTT.

The J gene is TRBJ2-1, the V gene TRBV4-1; 9 positions agree with TRBD2. Losses at the gene ends were 1 base for V and 2 bases for J; bases not matched to a gene: 6. Germline V lookup: CDR1 MGHRA, CDR2 YSYEKL. The CDR3 loop spans 17 amino acids. CDR3 in DNA: TGCGCCAGCAGCCAAGCCTCTAGCGGGATGGCCTACAATGAGCAGTTCTTC. Residues: CASSQASSGMAYNEQFF.

This clone has just one count. The genes are TRBV30 and TRBJ1-6; the D gene is possibly TRBD1 (5 bases). The CDR3 extends over 18 amino acids. V was trimmed by 2 bases and J by 6 bases, leaving 23 bases between them. Per the germline V gene, CDR1 is GTSNPN and CDR2 is SVGIG (reference sequence). This chain's CDR3 is CAWSTLGMPRQSNSPLHF. CDR3 bases: TGTGCCTGGAGTACATTGGGCATGCCGAGACAGAGTAATTCACCCCTCCACTTT.

This chain uses TRBV4-1 with TRBJ2-7; 8 nucleotides line up with TRBD1. Germline V gives CDR1 MGHRA, CDR2 YSYEKL. The CDR3 has 15 residues. With 7 bases clipped from V and 4 bases from J, the junction kept 12 bases outside the gene matches. The DNA for the CDR3 is TGCGCCAGCACTCAAACCCCGGACAGGGAATACGAGCAGTACTTC. Translation: CASTQTPDREYEQYF.

The chain has TRBV6-5 and TRBJ2-3; TRBD1 agrees at 8 bases. The V segment lost 6 bases and the J segment 3 bases; nucleotides outside the gene matches: 8. Germline V gives CDR1 MNHEY, CDR2 SVGAGI. This CDR3 spans 15 amino acids. CDR3 bases: TGTGCCAGCAGGGGCAGGGGGCGGGCGACAGATACGCAGTATTTT. Its translation is CASRGRGRATDTQYF.

The rearrangement uses TRBV4-3 and TRBJ2-6; TRBD1 matches 7 bases. This CDR3 contains 18 residues. With V trimmed by 2 bases and J by 0 bases, 7 bases remained unmatched. CDR1 and CDR2 from the germline V gene are LGHNA and YSLEER. The CDR3 coding sequence is TGCGCCAGCAGCCAATATAGGGACAGAGACTCTGGGGCCAACGTCCTGACTTTC. Residues: CASSQYRDRDSGANVLTF.

This sequence joins TRBV2 and TRBJ1-4; D might be TRBD1 (5 bases). The CDR3 totals 15 residues. The V and J ends lost 2 bases and 8 bases respectively, with 15 bases between them. Per germline, CDR1 SNHLY and CDR2 FYNNEI. The CDR3 region is CASSEWGGMGEKLFF. CDR3 coding DNA: TGTGCCAGCAGTGAATGGGGGGGAATGGGCGAAAAACTGTTTTTT. Filled out from reference TRBV2 and TRBJ1-4, the complete variable domain reads EPEVTQTPSHQVTQMGQEVILRCVPISNHLYFYWYRQILGQKVEFLVSFYNNEISEKSEIFDDQFSVERPDGSNFTLKIRSTKLEDSAMYFCASSEWGGMGEKLFFGSGTQLSVL.

The chain carries TRBV3-1 (or the pseudogene TRBV3-2) and TRBJ1-5; D gene ambiguous. V gave up 1 base and J gave up 7 bases, with 5 bases separating them. The CDR3 consists of 12 residues. Germline CDR1 and CDR2: LGHDT and YNNKEL (reference sequence). The CDR3 region is CASSQGAQPQHF. The CDR3 DNA is TGTGCCAGCAGCCAAGGGGCGCAGCCCCAGCATTTT.

The chain recombines TRBV15 with TRBJ2-1; no clear D gene. The length of the CDR3 is 12 residues. The germline CDR1 and CDR2 sequences are LNHNV and YYDKDF (reference sequence). V shed 3 bases and J shed 5 bases, with 5 bases lying between them. The CDR3 protein is CATSSTDNEQFF. CDR3 coding DNA: TGTGCCACCAGCAGCACAGACAATGAGCAGTTCTTC. The complete variable domain, with remaining parts taken from reference TRBV15 and TRBJ2-1, reads DAMVIQNPRYQVTQFGKPVTLSCSQTLNHNVMYWYQQKSSQAPKLLFHYYDKDFNNEADTPDNFQSRRPNTSFCFLDIRSPGLGDTAMYLCATSSTDNEQFFGPGTRLTVL.

This clone was recorded once. The V and J genes are TRBV19 and TRBJ2-3, with 8 bases fitting TRBD2. In germline, CDR1 is LNHDA, CDR2 SQIVND (reference sequence). J lost 2 bases, V lost 2 bases, and 9 bases had no gene match. The CDR3 runs 17 residues. CDR3 sequence (DNA): TGTGCCAGTAGTATAATCCCCCTAGCGGGCCCCACAGATACGCAGTATTTT. It codes for CASSIIPLAGPTDTQYF.

The chain combines TRBV7-9 with TRBJ2-1; no definite D call. This CDR3 is built from 11 residues. The V end was cut by 2 bases, the J end by 6 bases, with 2 bases between. Germline V gene data show CDR1 as SEHNR and CDR2 as FQNEAQ (reference sequence). The CDR3 DNA is TGTGCCAGCAGCTTACTCAATGAGCAGTTCTTC. This translates into CASSLLNEQFF.

This chain connects TRBV4-1 to TRBJ1-4, with D unresolved. Germline V lookup: CDR1 MGHRA, CDR2 YSYEKL. V was shortened by 4 bases and J by 3 bases, with 12 bases between the two germline ends. The CDR3 covers 15 residues. The CDR3 DNA follows: TGCGCCAGCAGCCCATTCGGAGGTGCTAATGAAAAACTGTTTTTT. Translation gives CASSPFGGANEKLFF.

The rearrangement joins TRBV9 to TRBJ2-1, with 14 bases matching TRBD2. Germline CDR1 and CDR2: SGDLS and YYNGEE. The CDR3 totals 18 residues. J lost 6 bases, V lost 0 bases, and 8 bases had no gene match. CDR3 region: CASSVAGGTSGSRNEQFF. Here the CDR3 DNA reads TGTGCCAGCAGCGTAGCGGGAGGGACTAGCGGGAGCCGCAATGAGCAGTTCTTC. The whole variable domain, remainder taken from reference TRBV9 and TRBJ2-1, is DSGVTQTPKHLITATGQRVTLRCSPRSGDLSVYWYQQSLDQGLQFLIQYYNGEERAKGNILERFSAQQFPDLHSELNLSSLELGDSALYFCASSVAGGTSGSRNEQFFGPGTRLTVL.

The chain employs TRBV14 and TRBJ1-2; TRBD1 is a possible D gene (6 bases). Germline V gives CDR1 SGHDN, CDR2 FVKESK. The CDR3 has 13 residues. The ends were cut back, 4 bases at V and 7 bases at J, with 13 bases in the middle. For the CDR3, the DNA is TGTGCCAGCAGCCTTGGGGGGGCAGGTGGCTACACCTTC. Its protein product is CASSLGGAGGYTF.

This chain uses TRBV24-1 with TRBJ2-1, with 10 bases lining up with TRBD2. The germline gives CDR1 KGHDR, CDR2 SFDVKD. The V and J ends lost 3 bases and 8 bases, in that order; junction bases with no gene match: 6. The CDR3 is 15 residues long. In DNA form, the CDR3 reads TGTGCCACCAGTGATCCCCTAGCGGGAGTGGATGAGCAGTTCTTC. Translating it yields CATSDPLAGVDEQFF.

V is TRBV6-2 or TRBV6-3 and J is TRBJ1-2; D is perhaps TRBD1 (5 bases). CDR1 and CDR2 (germline): MNHEY, SVGEGT. The CDR3 has 14 residues. The V gene lost 2 bases and the J gene lost 5 bases, with 12 bases spanning the gap. The CDR3 sequence: CASSYGDDPYGYTF. The CDR3 DNA follows: TGTGCCAGCAGTTACGGGGACGACCCATATGGCTACACCTTC.

The V and J genes are TRBV7-2 and TRBJ2-4, with D maybe TRBD1 (6 bases). V dropped 5 bases and J dropped 7 bases, with 21 bases sitting between them. The germline V gene encodes CDR1 SGHTA and CDR2 FQGNSA. The CDR3 covers 16 residues. CDR3 region: CASSPRWGLGSNIQYF. CDR3 nucleotides: TGTGCCAGCAGCCCCAGGTGGGGGCTTGGGTCGAACATTCAGTACTTC.

This rearrangement joins TRBV28 to TRBJ1-2; weak D call: TRBD1 (6 bases). The CDR3 runs 12 residues. V was cut by 10 bases and J by 4 bases, with 13 bases left in between. The germline V gene has CDR1 MDHEN and CDR2 SYDVKM. CDR3: CATTGKGYGYTF. CDR3 nucleotide sequence: TGTGCCACAACAGGGAAGGGCTATGGCTACACCTTC.

The chain uses TRBV7-9 and TRBJ2-7, with TRBD2 matching over 10 bases. V trimming: 2 bases; J trimming: 2 bases; junction bases outside the gene matches: 9. Per the germline V gene, CDR1 is SEHNR and CDR2 is FQNEAQ (reference sequence). The CDR3 has 17 residues. This chain's CDR3 is CASSLYLAGERAYEQYF. In DNA form, the CDR3 reads TGTGCCAGCAGCTTATACCTAGCGGGAGAAAGGGCCTACGAGCAGTACTTC.

V and J are TRBV19 and TRBJ2-3; tentative D call: TRBD2 (6 bases). The CDR3 covers 14 residues. From germline, CDR1 is LNHDA and CDR2 SQIVND (reference sequence). Trimming cost V 5 bases and J 4 bases, with 13 bases left between them. This CDR3 reads CASSSRLDPDTQYF. Here the CDR3 DNA reads TGTGCCAGTAGTTCTCGACTAGACCCAGATACGCAGTATTTT.

This sequence joins TRBV25-1 and TRBJ1-2; the D gene is possibly TRBD1 (6 bases). The CDR3 contains 13 residues. Germline CDR1 MGHDK, CDR2 SYGVNS. Trimming pared 7 bases from V and 6 bases from J, leaving 15 bases between. The CDR3 bases are TGTGCCAGCAACGTAGGGGGGGCGGATGGCTACACCTTC. Its translation: CASNVGGADGYTF.

The chain combines TRBV28 with TRBJ2-7, with 10 bases fitting TRBD1. The J segment lost 4 bases and the V segment lost 3 bases, leaving 6 bases of the junction unmatched. Germline loops: CDR1 MDHEN, CDR2 SYDVKM. This CDR3 has 15 amino acids. CDR3 nucleotide sequence: TGTGCCAGCAGTTTCTCGGGACAGGGGTGGTACGAGCAGTACTTC. Protein sequence: CASSFSGQGWYEQYF.